These 21 T cell receptor beta chains came from one sample sequenced in a study of a mutant IDH1 vaccine in newly diagnosed glioma. TCRdb keeps only in-frame clones here, not all; method: immunoSEQ multiplex PCR. The table has some 56,000 clones, approximately 71% seen once; the top ten hold 5% to 6.5%. These receptors have no known antigen. Time point in this sample: week 47, end of study. All doses held 300 ug of mutant IDH1 20-mer peptide, with topical imiquimod. The sample consisted of PBMCs, taken from a glioma patient whose treatment included an IDH1 peptide vaccine. These receptors all stem from a man aged 45 to 65 with glioma.

The gene calls are TRBV6-1 and TRBJ2-7, with 9 positions matching TRBD2. Germline V gene data show CDR1 as MNHNS and CDR2 as SASEGT. J was trimmed by 3 bases and V by 1 base; bases with no gene match: 4. CDR3 size: 15 residues. The CDR3 protein is CASSEVGLASYEQYF. CDR3 sequence (DNA): TGTGCCAGCAGTGAAGTAGGACTAGCGAGCTACGAGCAGTACTTC.

The chain links TRBV7-2 to TRBJ1-1, with no clear D. This CDR3 contains 13 residues. V lost 1 base and J lost 1, with 4 bases in between. The germline V gene has CDR1 SGHTA and CDR2 FQGNSA. This CDR3 is CASSLGANTEAFF. The CDR3, as DNA: TGTGCCAGCAGCTTAGGGGCGAACACTGAAGCTTTCTTT.

The chain combines TRBV7-6 with TRBJ1-1; 7 nucleotides align to TRBD1. The CDR3 extends over 13 amino acids. Germline V lookup: CDR1 SGHVS, CDR2 FNYEAQ. V was pared by 4 bases and J by 6 bases, with 5 bases of the junction left unmatched. The CDR3 DNA is TGTGCCAGCAGCTCTGGACAGGTCTCTGAAGCTTTCTTT. Translating it yields CASSSGQVSEAFF.

This clone was observed once. This chain joins TRBV25-1 and TRBJ2-7; 8 bases agree with TRBD1. The V and J ends lost 6 bases and 5 bases, in that order; junction bases with no gene match: 6. Germline V gene sequence: CDR1 MGHDK, CDR2 SYGVNS. CDR3 length: 13 residues. CDR3 DNA: TGTGCCAGCAGGCAGGGGGCGCGGCACGAGCAGTACTTC. This gives the protein CASRQGARHEQYF.

This clone is medium-sized by share. This chain links TRBV5-1 with TRBJ1-1; a weak D match, TRBD1 (5 bases). The germline V gene has CDR1 SGHRS and CDR2 YFSETQ. The CDR3 consists of 15 residues. Trimming cost V 0 bases and J 0 bases, with 9 bases left between them. This CDR3 is CASSLAGRMNTEAFF. CDR3 DNA: TGCGCCAGCAGCTTGGCAGGGAGGATGAACACTGAAGCTTTCTTT.

The table lists this clone with a count of one. The J gene is TRBJ1-6, the V gene TRBV5-4; weak D call: TRBD1 (5 bases). Trimming removed 0 bases from V and 7 bases from J, with 14 bases in between. Germline V gene lookup returns CDR1 SGHNT and CDR2 YYREEE (reference sequence). This CDR3 region has 16 residues. The CDR3 nucleotides read TGTGCCAGCAGCTTGGGGGGCAACAACCTAAATTCACCCCTCCACTTT. It codes for CASSLGGNNLNSPLHF.

The J gene is TRBJ1-5, the V gene TRBV10-3, with TRBD1 matching 8 bases. V was clipped by 10 bases and J by 0 bases; unmatched bases: 8. CDR3 length: 15 amino acids. Per the germline V gene, CDR1 is ENHRY and CDR2 is SYGVKD. CDR3 bases: TGTGCCACCGGACAGGGCTTAAGTAGCAATCAGCCCCAGCATTTT. As protein: CATGQGLSSNQPQHF.

The chain employs TRBV5-4 and TRBJ2-2; 11 nucleotides line up with TRBD2. This CDR3 region has 15 residues. Germline V gene data show CDR1 as SGHNT and CDR2 as YYREEE (reference sequence). Trimming took 4 bases from V and 3 from J; bases not matched to a gene: 2. CDR3 amino acids: CASSLTSGDTGELFF. The CDR3 region has the DNA TGTGCCAGCAGCCTGACTAGCGGGGACACCGGGGAGCTGTTTTTT.

The V call is TRBV6-5, the J call TRBJ1-1, with D possibly matching TRBD1 (5 bases). V was cut by 5 bases and J by 7 bases, with 11 bases left in between. Germline V gene lookup returns CDR1 MNHEY and CDR2 SVGAGI. The CDR3 has 12 residues. The CDR3 loop reads CASSPRQNEAFF. The DNA for the CDR3 is TGTGCCAGCAGTCCCCGACAGAATGAAGCTTTCTTT.

V usage is TRBV19 and J usage is TRBJ1-6; D might be TRBD1 (5 bases). Trimming removed 7 bases from V and 9 bases from J, with 10 bases in between. The CDR3 consists of 12 residues. CDR1 and CDR2 (germline): LNHDA, SQIVND (reference sequence). The CDR3: CASNTGGSPLHF. The CDR3 DNA reads TGTGCCAGTAATACAGGTGGTTCACCCCTCCACTTT.

The chain employs TRBV6-1 and TRBJ1-2; possibly TRBD1 for D (5 bases). CDR1 is MNHNS, CDR2 SASEGT, per germline. V was cut by 4 bases and J by 8 bases, with 14 bases left in between. The CDR3 runs to 13 residues. CDR3 amino acids: CASSADSIRGYTF. DNA of the CDR3: TGTGCCAGCAGTGCCGACAGTATCAGAGGCTACACCTTC.

V and J are TRBV6-6 and TRBJ1-3; D is ambiguous. Trimming removed 5 bases from V and 4 bases from J, with 15 bases in between. Per the germline V gene, CDR1 is MNHNY and CDR2 is SVGAGI (reference sequence). CDR3 size: 15 residues. CDR3 protein: CASSTPGLRGNTIYF. CDR3 coding DNA: TGTGCCAGCAGTACCCCGGGATTAAGGGGAAACACCATATATTTT.

This chain joins TRBV27 and TRBJ1-2, with 9 bases lining up with TRBD1. V dropped 1 base and J dropped 10; count of bases not matched to a gene: 10. Germline CDR1 and CDR2: MNHEY and SMNVEV (reference sequence). This CDR3 has 15 amino acids. The CDR3 DNA follows: TGTGCCAGCAGTTTATTGGGACAGGGATTTATGGACTACACCTTC. It encodes CASSLLGQGFMDYTF.

V usage is TRBV7-2 and J usage is TRBJ1-4, with TRBD1 identical over 8 bases. J was trimmed by 3 bases and V by 8 bases; bases with no gene match: 8. Germline V gene lookup returns CDR1 SGHTA and CDR2 FQGNSA. This CDR3 is built from 15 residues. The CDR3 loop reads CASRGQANPNEKLFF. Here the CDR3 DNA reads TGTGCCAGCCGGGGACAGGCTAATCCTAATGAAAAACTGTTTTTT.

The V call is TRBV30, the J call TRBJ1-5, with TRBD1 as a possible D gene (5 bases). CDR3 size: 13 residues. Germline CDR1 and CDR2: GTSNPN and SVGIG (reference sequence). Trimming removed 1 base at V and 7 bases at J, with 11 bases between. The CDR3 protein is CAWSGGWGQPQHF. As DNA, the CDR3 is TGTGCCTGGAGTGGGGGTTGGGGGCAGCCCCAGCATTTT.

The chain carries TRBV7-9 and TRBJ2-7; D unresolved. Germline CDR1 and CDR2: SEHNR and FQNEAQ (reference sequence). Trimming took 3 bases from V and 5 from J, leaving 5 bases between them. This CDR3 is 11 amino acids long. CDR3 nucleotide sequence: TGTGCCAGCAGCTTTCGTGACGAGCAGTACTTC. Translated: CASSFRDEQYF.

This chain uses TRBV5-4 with TRBJ2-2; D is undetermined. The germline CDR1 and CDR2 sequences are SGHNT and YYREEE (reference sequence). The CDR3 is 14 residues long. The V end lost 4 bases, the J end lost 4 bases, and 11 bases lay between the germline ends. The CDR3 sequence is CASSPFYSTGELFF. The CDR3, as DNA: TGTGCCAGCAGCCCCTTCTATAGCACCGGGGAGCTGTTTTTT.

The genes are TRBV7-9 and TRBJ1-4; D is undetermined. Looked up from germline, CDR1 is SEHNR and CDR2 is FQNEAQ (reference sequence). Trimming took off 5 bases at V and 2 bases at J, with 12 bases between the two ends. CDR3 length: 15 amino acids. CDR3: CASSADLRTNEKLFF. CDR3 DNA: TGTGCCAGCAGCGCTGACCTGCGGACTAATGAAAAACTGTTTTTT. Full variable domain (remainder filled in from reference TRBV7-9 and TRBJ1-4): DTGVSQNPRHKITKRGQNVTFRCDPISEHNRLYWYRQTLGQGPEFLTYFQNEAQLEKSRLLSDRFSAERPKGSFSTLEIQRTEQGDSAMYLCASSADLRTNEKLFFGSGTQLSVL.

The genes are TRBV6-5 and TRBJ2-7; 7 positions agree with TRBD1. The CDR3 consists of 14 residues. The ends lost 2 bases at V and 5 bases at J; junction bases unmatched: 6. The V gene's germline CDR1 is MNHEY and CDR2 SVGAGI. The CDR3 region has the DNA TGTGCCAGCAGTTACAGAGGGGGCCAAAACGAGCAGTACTTC. Protein sequence: CASSYRGGQNEQYF.

The chain is built from TRBV25-1 and TRBJ1-2; TRBD1 agrees at 9 bases. This CDR3 spans 15 amino acids. J lost 6 bases, V lost 4 bases, and 9 bases had no gene match. Germline lookup yields CDR1 MGHDK and CDR2 SYGVNS. CDR3: CASSATGGSVDGYTF. CDR3 DNA sequence: TGTGCCAGCAGTGCCACAGGGGGCAGTGTCGATGGCTACACCTTC.

This clone has just one count. The chain uses TRBV2 and TRBJ2-6, with D perhaps TRBD2 (6 bases). The CDR3 runs to 16 residues. Trimming left V 5 bases short and J 3 bases short, with 14 bases between. CDR1 and CDR2 (germline): SNHLY, FYNNEI. The CDR3 sequence is CASSLAGYDGANVLTF. CDR3 bases: TGTGCCAGCAGTCTCGCGGGGTACGATGGGGCCAACGTCCTGACTTTC. The whole variable domain, remainder taken from reference TRBV2 and TRBJ2-6, is EPEVTQTPSHQVTQMGQEVILRCVPISNHLYFYWYRQILGQKVEFLVSFYNNEISEKSEIFDDQFSVERPDGSNFTLKIRSTKLEDSAMYFCASSLAGYDGANVLTFGAGSRLTVL.